Listed here are 11 T cell receptor beta chains from one sample, sequenced in a study of TIL therapy for anti-PD-1-resistant metastatic lung cancer. Regarding time point: pre-treatment sample, taken before nivolumab and TIL therapy. This was the immunoSEQ v3 assay. Produced via immunoSEQ multiplex PCR; TCRdb's table is partial and in-frame only. The table records about 46,000 clones, 86% of them present only once. Material: blood, obtained at baseline. The origin of the receptors is a person aged 25 to 80 with non-small cell lung cancer.

This chain uses TRBV6-1 with TRBJ1-1; D is possibly TRBD1 (6 bases). Trimming removed 1 base from V and 3 bases from J, with 6 bases in between. Germline CDR1 and CDR2: MNHNS and SASEGT. This CDR3 is built from 13 residues. In DNA form, the CDR3 reads TGTGCCAGCAGTGAAGGGGGGCACACTGAAGCTTTCTTT. Translating gives CASSEGGHTEAFF.

The CDR3 bases are TGTGCCAGCAGTGAACCCCTGGGAACTAATGAAAAACTGTTTTTT. This encodes CASSEPLGTNEKLFF. The chain carries TRBV2 and TRBJ1-4; the D is unclear. In germline, CDR1 is SNHLY, CDR2 FYNNEI. V lost 2 bases and J lost 1, with 8 bases in between. The length of the CDR3 is 15 residues.

CDR3 in DNA: TGTGCCAGCAGTTACGGGACAGGGGGCTTCGAGCAGTACTTC. This encodes CASSYGTGGFEQYF. The rearrangement uses TRBV6-6 and TRBJ2-7, with 12 bases lining up with TRBD1. The V segment lost 2 bases and the J segment 6 bases; nucleotides outside the gene matches: 2. The CDR3 totals 14 residues. CDR1 is MNHNY, CDR2 SVGAGI, per germline (reference sequence).

V usage is TRBV28 and J usage is TRBJ2-7, with D possibly matching TRBD1 (6 bases). The CDR3 length is 16 residues. The germline gives CDR1 MDHEN, CDR2 SYDVKM. Trimming cost V 3 bases and J 1 base, with 16 bases left between them. This chain's CDR3 is CASSFRLGDTSYEQYF. CDR3 coding DNA: TGTGCCAGCAGTTTCCGACTTGGGGACACGTCCTACGAGCAGTACTTC.

The chain joins TRBV3-1 (or the pseudogene TRBV3-2) to TRBJ2-1, with D perhaps given as TRBD1 or TRBD2 (5 bases each). Trimming shortened V by 6 bases and J by 6 bases, and 18 bases separated the two germline ends. CDR1 and CDR2 from the germline V gene are LGHDT and YNNKEL (reference sequence). This CDR3 region has 15 residues. The CDR3 region is CASRGTGTPTNEQFF. CDR3 DNA: TGTGCCAGCAGAGGGACCGGGACCCCAACCAATGAGCAGTTCTTC.

V and J are TRBV3-1 (or the pseudogene TRBV3-2) and TRBJ2-7; 11 positions agree with TRBD2. The CDR3 covers 14 residues. Losses at the gene ends were 4 bases for V and 6 bases for J; bases not matched to a gene: 5. Germline CDR1 LGHDT, CDR2 YNNKEL (reference sequence). In nucleotides, the CDR3 is TGTGCCAGCAGCCCTAGCGGGAGGCGCGGCGAGCAGTACTTC. It codes for CASSPSGRRGEQYF.

The rearrangement joins TRBV14 to TRBJ2-3; 11 nucleotides align to TRBD1. The CDR3 spans 15 residues. Trimming cost V 4 bases and J 3 bases; bases outside gene matches: 3. Germline V gene sequence: CDR1 SGHDN, CDR2 FVKESK. Here the CDR3 reads CASSPWDRGTDTQYF. CDR3 bases: TGTGCCAGCAGCCCCTGGGACAGGGGGACAGATACGCAGTATTTT.

The genes are TRBV30 and TRBJ1-2; the match to TRBD1 covers 7 bases. This CDR3 spans 12 amino acids. Per the germline V gene, CDR1 is GTSNPN and CDR2 is SVGIG (reference sequence). Trimming removed 4 bases from V and 6 bases from J; junction bases left unmatched: 5. The CDR3 reads CAWKRGGHGYTF. CDR3 sequence (DNA): TGTGCCTGGAAAAGAGGGGGCCATGGCTACACCTTC.

This chain joins TRBV5-4 and TRBJ2-5; TRBD2 agrees at 15 bases. From germline, CDR1 is SGHNT and CDR2 YYREEE (reference sequence). The V segment lost 0 bases and the J segment 1 base; nucleotides outside the gene matches: 4. The CDR3 covers 18 residues. The CDR3 spells CASSLGTSGRASQETQYF. For the CDR3, the DNA is TGTGCCAGCAGCTTGGGGACTAGCGGGAGGGCCTCCCAAGAGACCCAGTACTTC.

V usage is TRBV6-6 and J usage is TRBJ1-2, with TRBD1 matching 7 bases. This CDR3 has 13 residues. The V segment lost 5 bases and the J segment 3 bases; nucleotides outside the gene matches: 3. Germline V gene data show CDR1 as MNHNY and CDR2 as SVGAGI (reference sequence). The chain's CDR3 is CASSLGQYYGYTF. In DNA form, the CDR3 reads TGTGCCAGCAGTCTGGGACAGTACTATGGCTACACCTTC.

V and J are TRBV19 and TRBJ1-5; D unresolved. Germline CDR1 LNHDA, CDR2 SQIVND (reference sequence). The V and J ends lost 6 bases and 9 bases respectively, with 21 bases between them. The CDR3 totals 15 residues. The chain's CDR3 is CASRSAGPPSWPQHF. DNA for the CDR3: TGTGCCAGTAGATCAGCAGGCCCGCCTAGCTGGCCCCAGCATTTT.